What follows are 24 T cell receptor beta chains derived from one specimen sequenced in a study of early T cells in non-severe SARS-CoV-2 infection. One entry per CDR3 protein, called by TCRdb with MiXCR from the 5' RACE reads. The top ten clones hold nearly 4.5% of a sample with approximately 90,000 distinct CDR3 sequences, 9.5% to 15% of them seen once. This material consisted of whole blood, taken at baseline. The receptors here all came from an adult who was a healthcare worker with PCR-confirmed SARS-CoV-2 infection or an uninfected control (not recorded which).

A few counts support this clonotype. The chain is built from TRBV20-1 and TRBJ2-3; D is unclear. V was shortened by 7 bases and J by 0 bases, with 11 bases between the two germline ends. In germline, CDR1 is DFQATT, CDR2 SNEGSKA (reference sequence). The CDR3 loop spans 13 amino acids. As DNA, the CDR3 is TGCAGTGTCCGTCTGGGTAGCACAGATACGCAGTATTTT. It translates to CSVRLGSTDTQYF.

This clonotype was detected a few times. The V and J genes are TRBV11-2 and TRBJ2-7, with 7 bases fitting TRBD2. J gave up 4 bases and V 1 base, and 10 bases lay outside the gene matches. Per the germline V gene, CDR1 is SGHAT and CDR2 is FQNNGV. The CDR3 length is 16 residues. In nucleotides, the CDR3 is TGTGCCAGCAGCTTAGGAATGGGAGGGTACGTTTACGAGCAGTACTTC. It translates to CASSLGMGGYVYEQYF.

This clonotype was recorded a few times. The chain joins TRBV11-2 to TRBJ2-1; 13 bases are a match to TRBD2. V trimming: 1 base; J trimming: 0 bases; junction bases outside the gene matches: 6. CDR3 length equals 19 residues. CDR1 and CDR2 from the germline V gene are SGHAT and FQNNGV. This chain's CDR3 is CASSLGSTSGRASYNEQFF. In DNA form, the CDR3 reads TGTGCCAGCAGCTTAGGATCAACTAGCGGGAGGGCCTCCTACAATGAGCAGTTCTTC.

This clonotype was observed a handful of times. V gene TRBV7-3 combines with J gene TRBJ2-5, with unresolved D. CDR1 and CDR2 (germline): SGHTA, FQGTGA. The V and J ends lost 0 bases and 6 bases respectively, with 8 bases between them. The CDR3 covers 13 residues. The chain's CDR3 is CASSLTVRQTQYF. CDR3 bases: TGTGCCAGCAGCTTAACAGTCAGACAGACCCAGTACTTC.

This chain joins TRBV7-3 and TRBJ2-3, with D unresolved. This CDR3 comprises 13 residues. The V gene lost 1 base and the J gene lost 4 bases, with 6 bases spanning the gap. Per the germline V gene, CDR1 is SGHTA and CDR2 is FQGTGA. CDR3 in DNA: TGTGCCAGCAGCTTAATCAGCGCAGATACGCAGTATTTT. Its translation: CASSLISADTQYF.

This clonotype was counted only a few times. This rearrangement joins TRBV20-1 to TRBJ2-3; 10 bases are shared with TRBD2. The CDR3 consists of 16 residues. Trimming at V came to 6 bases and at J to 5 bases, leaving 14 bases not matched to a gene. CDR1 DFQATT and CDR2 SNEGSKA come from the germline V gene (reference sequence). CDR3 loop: CSAPPPSGRREDTQYF. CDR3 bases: TGCAGTGCGCCACCCCCTAGCGGGAGAAGGGAAGATACGCAGTATTTT.

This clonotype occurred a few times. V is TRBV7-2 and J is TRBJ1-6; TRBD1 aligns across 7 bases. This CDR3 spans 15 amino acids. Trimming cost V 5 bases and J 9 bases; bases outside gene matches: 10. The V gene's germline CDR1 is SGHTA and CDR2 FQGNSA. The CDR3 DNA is TGTGCCAGCAGCCCAGACGGACAGGCAGTTTCACCCCTCCACTTT. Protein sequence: CASSPDGQAVSPLHF.

CDR3 protein: CASSLEPLTGARTDTQYF. CDR3 bases: TGTGCCAGCAGTTTAGAGCCACTGACAGGGGCCCGCACAGATACGCAGTATTTT. The chain joins TRBV12-3 or TRBV12-4 to TRBJ2-3; 8 positions agree with TRBD1. V dropped 1 base and J dropped 1; count of bases not matched to a gene: 10. The CDR3 extends over 18 amino acids.

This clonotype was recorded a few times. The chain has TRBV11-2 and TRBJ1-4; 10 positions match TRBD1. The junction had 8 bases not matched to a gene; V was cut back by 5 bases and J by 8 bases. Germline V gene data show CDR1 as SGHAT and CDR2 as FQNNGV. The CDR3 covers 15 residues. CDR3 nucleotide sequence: TGTGCCAGCAGCCCTCGCGACAGGGGGCGCGAAAAACTGTTTTTT. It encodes CASSPRDRGREKLFF. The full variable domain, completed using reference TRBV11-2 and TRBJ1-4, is EAGVAQSPRYKIIEKRQSVAFWCNPISGHATLYWYQQILGQGPKLLIQFQNNGVVDDSQLPKDRFSAERLKGVDSTLKIQPAKLEDSAVYLCASSPRDRGREKLFFGSGTQLSVL.

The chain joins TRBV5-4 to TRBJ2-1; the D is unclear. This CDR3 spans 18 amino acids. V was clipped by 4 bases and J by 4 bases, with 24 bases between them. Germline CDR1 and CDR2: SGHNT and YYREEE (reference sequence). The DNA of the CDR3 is TGTGCCAGCAGCGCTAAGATTACCCTGGGAAAAGGTTACAATGAGCAGTTCTTC. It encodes CASSAKITLGKGYNEQFF.

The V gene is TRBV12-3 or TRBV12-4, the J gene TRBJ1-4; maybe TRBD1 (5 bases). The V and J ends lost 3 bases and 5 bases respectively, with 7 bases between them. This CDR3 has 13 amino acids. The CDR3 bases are TGTGCCAGCAGTTTCAGGGCAAATGAAAAACTGTTTTTT. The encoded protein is CASSFRANEKLFF.

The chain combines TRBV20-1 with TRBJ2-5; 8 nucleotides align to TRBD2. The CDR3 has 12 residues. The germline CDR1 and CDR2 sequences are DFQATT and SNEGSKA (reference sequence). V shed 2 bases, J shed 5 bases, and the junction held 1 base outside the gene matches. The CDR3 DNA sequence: TGCAGTGCTAGATCGGGGGGGGAGACCCAGTACTTC. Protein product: CSARSGGETQYF.

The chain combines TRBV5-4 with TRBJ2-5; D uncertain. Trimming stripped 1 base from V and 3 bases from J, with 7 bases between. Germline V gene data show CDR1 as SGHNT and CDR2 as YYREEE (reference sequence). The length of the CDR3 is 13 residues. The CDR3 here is CASSLKAKETQYF. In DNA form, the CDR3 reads TGTGCCAGCAGCTTGAAGGCAAAAGAGACCCAGTACTTC.

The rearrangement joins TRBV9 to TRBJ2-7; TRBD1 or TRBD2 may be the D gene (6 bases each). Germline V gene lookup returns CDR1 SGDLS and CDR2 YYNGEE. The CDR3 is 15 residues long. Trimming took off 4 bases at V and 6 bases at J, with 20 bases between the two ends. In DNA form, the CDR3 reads TGTGCCAGCAGCCCTTGGGGGCAGGGCGGGGCCGAGCAGTACTTC. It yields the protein CASSPWGQGGAEQYF.

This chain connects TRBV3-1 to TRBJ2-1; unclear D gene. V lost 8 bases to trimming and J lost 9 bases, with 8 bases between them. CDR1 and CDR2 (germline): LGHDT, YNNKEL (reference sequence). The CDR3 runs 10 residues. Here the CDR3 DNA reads TGTGCCAGCGGGGTGGGTGAGCAGTTCTTC. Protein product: CASGVGEQFF.

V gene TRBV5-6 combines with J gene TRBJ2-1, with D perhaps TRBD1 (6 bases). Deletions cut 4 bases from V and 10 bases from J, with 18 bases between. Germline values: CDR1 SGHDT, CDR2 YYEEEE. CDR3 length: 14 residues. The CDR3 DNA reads TGTGCCAGCAGCCTGGGACACTTCACCGGGGAGCAGTTCTTC. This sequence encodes CASSLGHFTGEQFF.

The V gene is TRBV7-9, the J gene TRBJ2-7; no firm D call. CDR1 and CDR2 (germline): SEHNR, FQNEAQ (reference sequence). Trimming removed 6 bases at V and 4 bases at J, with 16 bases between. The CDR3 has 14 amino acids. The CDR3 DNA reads TGTGCCAGCAGGAATGACTCGTTACCATACGAGCAGTACTTC. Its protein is CASRNDSLPYEQYF.

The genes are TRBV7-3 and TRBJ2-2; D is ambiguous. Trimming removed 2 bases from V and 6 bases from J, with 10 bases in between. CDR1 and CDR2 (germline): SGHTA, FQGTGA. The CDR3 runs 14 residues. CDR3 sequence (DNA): TGTGCCAGCAGCTTAGACCCTATTCCCGGGGAGCTGTTTTTT. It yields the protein CASSLDPIPGELFF.

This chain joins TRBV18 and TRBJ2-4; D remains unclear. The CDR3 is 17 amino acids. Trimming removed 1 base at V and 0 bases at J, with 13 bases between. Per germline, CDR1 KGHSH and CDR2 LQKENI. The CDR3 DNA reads TGTGCCAGCTCACCACTCCCTACGGACCTAGCCAAAAACATTCAGTACTTC. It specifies CASSPLPTDLAKNIQYF.

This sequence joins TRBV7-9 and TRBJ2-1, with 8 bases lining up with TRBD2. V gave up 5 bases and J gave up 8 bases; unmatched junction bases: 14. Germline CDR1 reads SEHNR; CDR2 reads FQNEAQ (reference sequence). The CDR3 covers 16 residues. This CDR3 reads CASSPGGARESDEQFF. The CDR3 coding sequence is TGTGCCAGCAGCCCCGGGGGGGCAAGGGAAAGCGATGAGCAGTTCTTC.

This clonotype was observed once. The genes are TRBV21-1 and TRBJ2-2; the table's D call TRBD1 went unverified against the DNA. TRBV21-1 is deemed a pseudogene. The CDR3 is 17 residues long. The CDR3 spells CASSDRDRGRNTGELFF. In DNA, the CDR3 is TGTGCCAGCAGCGATCGGGACAGGGGGCGCAACACCGGGGAGCTGTTTTTT.

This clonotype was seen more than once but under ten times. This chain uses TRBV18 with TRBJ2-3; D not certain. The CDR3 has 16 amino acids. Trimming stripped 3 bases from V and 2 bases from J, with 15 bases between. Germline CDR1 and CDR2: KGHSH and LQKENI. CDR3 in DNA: TGTGCCAGCTCACCTCTCCAAGGCGGACCCACAGATACGCAGTATTTT. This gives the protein CASSPLQGGPTDTQYF.

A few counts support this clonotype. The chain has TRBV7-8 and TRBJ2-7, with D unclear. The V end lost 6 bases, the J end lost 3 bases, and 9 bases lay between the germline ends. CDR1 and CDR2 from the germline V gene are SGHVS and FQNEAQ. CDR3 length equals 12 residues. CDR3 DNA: TGTGCCAGCAGTACTCAGAACTACGAGCAGTACTTC. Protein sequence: CASSTQNYEQYF.

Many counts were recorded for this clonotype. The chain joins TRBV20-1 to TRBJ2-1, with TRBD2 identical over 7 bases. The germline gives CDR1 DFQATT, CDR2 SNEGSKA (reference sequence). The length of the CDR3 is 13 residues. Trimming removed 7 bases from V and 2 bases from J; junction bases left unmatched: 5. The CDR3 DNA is TGCAGTGAACTGCGGGGGACCTACAATGAGCAGTTCTTC. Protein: CSELRGTYNEQFF.